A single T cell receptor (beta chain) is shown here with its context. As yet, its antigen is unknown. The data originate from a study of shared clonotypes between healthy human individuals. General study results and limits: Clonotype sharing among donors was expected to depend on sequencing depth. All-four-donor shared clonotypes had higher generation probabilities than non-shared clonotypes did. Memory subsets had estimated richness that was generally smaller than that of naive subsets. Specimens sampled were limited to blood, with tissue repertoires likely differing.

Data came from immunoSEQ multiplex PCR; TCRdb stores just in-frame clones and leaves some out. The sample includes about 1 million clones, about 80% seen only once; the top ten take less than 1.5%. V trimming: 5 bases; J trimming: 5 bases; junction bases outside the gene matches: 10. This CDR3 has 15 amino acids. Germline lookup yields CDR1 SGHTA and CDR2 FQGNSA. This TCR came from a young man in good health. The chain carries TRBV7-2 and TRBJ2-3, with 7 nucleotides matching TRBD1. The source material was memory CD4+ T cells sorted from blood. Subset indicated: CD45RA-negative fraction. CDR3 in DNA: TGTGCCAGCAGCCCGAGAATGACAGGGTTAGATACGCAGTATTTT. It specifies CASSPRMTGLDTQYF.